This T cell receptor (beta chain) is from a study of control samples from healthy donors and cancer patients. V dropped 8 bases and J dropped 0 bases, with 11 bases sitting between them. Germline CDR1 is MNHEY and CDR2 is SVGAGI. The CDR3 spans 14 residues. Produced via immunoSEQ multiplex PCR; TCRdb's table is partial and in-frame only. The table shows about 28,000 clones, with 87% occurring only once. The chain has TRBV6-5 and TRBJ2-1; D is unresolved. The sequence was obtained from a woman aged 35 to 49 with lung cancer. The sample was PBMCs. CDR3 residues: CASDTFSSYNEQFF. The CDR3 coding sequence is TGTGCCAGCGACACCTTTAGCTCCTACAATGAGCAGTTCTTC.